The source of this T cell receptor beta chain is a study of blood T cell repertoires in COVID-19. Study-wide background: COVID-19 samples from acute and convalescent phases originated in the United States, Italy and Spain. Nucleic acid was either cDNA or gDNA, and it came from T cells, B-cell-depleted T cells, or PBMCs.

Trimming removed 3 bases at V and 0 bases at J, with 9 bases between. This CDR3 is built from 14 residues. CDR1 is MDHEN, CDR2 SYDVKM, per germline. Original data processing: For nucleated cells, counts were estimated from reference gene primer amplification. Libraries were prepared by immunoSEQ multiplex PCR; TCRdb keeps only in-frame clonotypes and omits some of them. The V and J calls and the clone size are those of that table, but D and trimming were determined from the DNA. The sample yields roughly 70,000 clones, around 80% seen once. The receptor comes from a human donor in a cohort sampled during active COVID-19. Sample: peripheral blood. The V and J genes are TRBV28 and TRBJ2-7, with a possible D match to TRBD1 (5 bases). The CDR3 loop is CASSLQGSSYEQYF. The CDR3 nucleotides read TGTGCCAGCAGTTTGCAGGGTAGCTCCTACGAGCAGTACTTC.